Each of the 5 T cell receptor beta chains below was sequenced from the same sample in a study of blood T cells in healthy people across ages. The second PCR ran roughly 7 to 11 cycles with a sample-barcoded 5' primer and J-beta primers. TCRdb re-analysed the 5' RACE reads in MiXCR, keeping a single row per CDR3 protein. The data show around 820,000 distinct CDR3 sequences, 25% seen once. These same records also appear under a second study, on T cells of mothers and their children.

The sequencing input was blood. These receptors were obtained from a boy aged 5-17 years in good health.

In this sample, this clonotype turned up many times. The V call is TRBV29-1, the J call TRBJ1-2; D might be TRBD1 (6 bases). The CDR3 runs to 11 residues. V dropped 6 bases and J dropped 7 bases, with 12 bases sitting between them. Germline CDR1 SQVTM, CDR2 ANQGSEA. The CDR3 here is CSVTGGAGYTF. The CDR3 DNA reads TGCAGCGTGACGGGGGGCGCTGGCTACACCTTC.

This clonotype was counted only a few times. The rearrangement links TRBV6-5 to TRBJ1-2; a possible D gene is TRBD1 (5 bases). Germline V gene data show CDR1 as MNHEY and CDR2 as SVGAGI. The ends were cut back, 7 bases at V and 4 bases at J, with 16 bases in the middle. The CDR3 consists of 14 residues. CDR3 DNA sequence: TGTGCCAGCACCCGCCCTCAGGGAACCTATGGCTACACCTTC. Encoded protein: CASTRPQGTYGYTF.

This clonotype turned up a few times. The gene calls are TRBV9 and TRBJ2-2; 12 nucleotides agree with TRBD2. The ends lost 4 bases at V and 5 bases at J; junction bases unmatched: 12. The CDR3 sequence is 18 residues long. The germline V gene encodes CDR1 SGDLS and CDR2 YYNGEE. The CDR3: CASSPHPSGGAFTGELFF. The DNA for the CDR3 is TGTGCCAGCAGCCCACACCCTAGCGGGGGGGCCTTTACCGGGGAGCTGTTTTTT.

This clonotype showed up just a few times. CDR3 bases: TGTGCCACCAGCAGACCCGACAGGTTCTACGAGCAGTACTTC. Translation gives CATSRPDRFYEQYF. The genes are TRBV15 and TRBJ2-7, with a tentative D call TRBD1 (6 bases). Germline V gene lookup returns CDR1 LNHNV and CDR2 YYDKDF (reference sequence). V lost 2 bases and J lost 3, with 11 bases in between. This CDR3 is 14 amino acids long.

The chain couples TRBV10-3 to TRBJ1-1; a possible D gene is TRBD1 (6 bases). The V gene lost 5 bases and the J gene lost 1 base, with 8 bases spanning the gap. The CDR3 has 13 amino acids. Germline V gives CDR1 ENHRY, CDR2 SYGVKD. The CDR3 is CAISKTGNTEAFF. DNA for the CDR3: TGTGCCATCAGTAAGACAGGGAACACTGAAGCTTTCTTT.